This section outlines one T cell receptor beta chain sequence together with its context. Using immunoSEQ multiplex PCR, the repertoire was profiled, and TCRdb retains in-frame clones only, with some absent. Of roughly 120,000 clones listed, nearly 90% are singletons. These data are taken from a study of control samples from healthy donors and cancer patients. Trimming left V 3 bases short and J 10 bases short, with 11 bases between. The CDR3 is 13 amino acids. CDR1 is SGDLS and CDR2 is YYNGEE in the germline V gene. The TCR was taken from a man aged 50 or older in good health. The sequenced sample consisted of blood. V usage is TRBV9 and J usage is TRBJ1-6; D unresolved. The CDR3 sequence: CASSAGLGSPLHF. As DNA, the CDR3 is TGTGCCAGCAGCGCCGGACTTGGCTCACCCCTCCACTTT. Full variable domain (missing parts from reference TRBV9 and TRBJ1-6): DSGVTQTPKHLITATGQRVTLRCSPRSGDLSVYWYQQSLDQGLQFLIQYYNGEERAKGNILERFSAQQFPDLHSELNLSSLELGDSALYFCASSAGLGSPLHFGNGTRLTVT.